This T cell receptor beta chain was recovered during a study of chemoradiotherapy in HPV16-positive cancers. Study outcomes and limitations: HPV-responsive T-cell expansion during chemoradiotherapy was linked to improved recurrence-free survival in HPV16-positive patients. Candidate HPV-specific clones and E7-related TCR motifs grew in tumor during treatment.

With respect to this clone: Its specificity is not known. Relative to the germline gene, one junction end is altered; a read error may explain this.

The repertoire was sequenced with immunoSEQ multiplex PCR; TCRdb's copy has only in-frame clones and lacks some. The sample lists some 32,000 clones, about 87% seen once, with roughly 4.4% in the top ten. The CDR3 is 14 residues long. The V gene's germline CDR1 is SGHRS and CDR2 YFSETQ. V gene TRBV5-1 combines with J gene TRBJ2-3; 7 bases match TRBD2. This receptor was taken from a human donor with HPV-associated anogenital cancer. The input for sequencing was blood, taken from a patient who underwent chemoradiotherapy. CDR3 amino acids: CASSEGLGTDTQYF. The CDR3 DNA is TGTGCCAGCAGCGAAGGACTAGGCACAGATACGCAGTATTTT.